Below, 23 T cell receptor beta chains from the same sample are listed, as sequenced in a study of T cell responses to AZD1222 COVID-19 vaccine. Sequencing was performed with immunoSEQ multiplex PCR; in TCRdb, only in-frame clones are kept and a portion is missing. The sample carries approximately 80,000 clones, 75% to 90% recorded once. This material consisted of peripheral blood, taken 28 days after the second AZD1222 dose. The receptors here all came from an adult who received the AZD1222 COVID-19 vaccine.

The gene calls are TRBV28 and TRBJ2-1; D may match TRBD1 or TRBD2 (5 bases each). This CDR3 comprises 17 residues. The germline V gene has CDR1 MDHEN and CDR2 SYDVKM. Trimming stripped 4 bases from V and 0 bases from J, with 16 bases between. CDR3 amino acids: CASSSPGDPSSYNEQFF. The CDR3 coding sequence is TGTGCCAGCAGTTCCCCTGGGGACCCCAGCTCCTACAATGAGCAGTTCTTC.

The V gene is TRBV5-1, the J gene TRBJ1-2; D unresolved. Trimming pared 1 base from V and 7 bases from J, leaving 8 bases between. The CDR3 has 12 residues. The germline CDR1 and CDR2 sequences are SGHRS and YFSETQ. Written as DNA, the CDR3 is TGCGCCAGCAGCTTGCCAGGTTTTGGCTACACCTTC. Protein: CASSLPGFGYTF. Supplemented by reference TRBV5-1 and TRBJ1-2, the full variable domain reads KAGVTQTPRYLIKTRGQQVTLSCSPISGHRSVSWYQQTPGQGLQFLFEYFSETQRNKGNFPGRFSGRQFSNSRSEMNVSTLELGDSALYLCASSLPGFGYTFGSGTRLTVV.

This clone appeared once. The V and J genes are TRBV19 and TRBJ1-1, with 7 bases aligning to TRBD1. CDR3 length: 14 amino acids. V was pared by 6 bases and J by 1 base, with 5 bases of the junction left unmatched. The germline gives CDR1 LNHDA, CDR2 SQIVND (reference sequence). The CDR3 protein is CASRKGTENTEAFF. Written as DNA, the CDR3 is TGTGCCAGTAGGAAAGGGACAGAGAACACTGAAGCTTTCTTT. The whole variable domain, remainder taken from reference TRBV19 and TRBJ1-1, is DGGITQSPKYLFRKEGQNVTLSCEQNLNHDAMYWYRQDPGQGLRLIYYSQIVNDFQKGDIAEGYSVSREKKESFPLTVTSAQKNPTAFYLCASRKGTENTEAFFGQGTRLTVV.

This chain joins TRBV7-3 and TRBJ2-5; D is possibly TRBD1 or TRBD2 (6 bases each). The CDR3 is 14 residues long. The V end was cut by 0 bases, the J end by 2 bases, with 7 bases between. Germline V gene data show CDR1 as SGHTA and CDR2 as FQGTGA. This CDR3 reads CASSLTGGQETQYF. Here the CDR3 DNA reads TGTGCCAGCAGCTTAACAGGGGGGCAAGAGACCCAGTACTTC.

The gene calls are TRBV19 and TRBJ1-6, with unresolved D. Germline CDR1 reads LNHDA; CDR2 reads SQIVND (reference sequence). The CDR3 is made up of 14 amino acids. Trimming removed 6 bases from V and 7 bases from J, with 13 bases in between. The CDR3 region is CASRGDSGNSPLHF. As DNA, the CDR3 is TGTGCCAGTAGGGGCGACTCGGGCAATTCACCCCTCCACTTT.

This chain connects TRBV28 to TRBJ1-3; 9 bases map to TRBD1. V dropped 6 bases and J dropped 3; count of bases not matched to a gene: 6. The CDR3 runs to 15 residues. CDR1 MDHEN and CDR2 SYDVKM come from the germline V gene. The CDR3: CASRLTGGGGNTIYF. DNA for the CDR3: TGTGCCAGCAGGCTAACAGGGGGCGGTGGAAACACCATATATTTT.

The CDR3 here is CASSGGGGWNEQFF. As DNA, the CDR3 is TGTGCCAGCAGTGGTGGGGGGGGATGGAATGAGCAGTTCTTC. This rearrangement joins TRBV25-1 to TRBJ2-1, with TRBD2 identical over 7 bases. Germline V gene data show CDR1 as MGHDK and CDR2 as SYGVNS. The CDR3 is 14 amino acids. V lost 4 bases to trimming and J lost 7 bases; unmatched junction nucleotides: 7.

This clone was seen only a few times. The V gene is TRBV28, the J gene TRBJ1-6; the D gene is possibly TRBD1 (6 bases). The CDR3 sequence is 15 residues long. Germline lookup yields CDR1 MDHEN and CDR2 SYDVKM. The V and J ends lost 4 bases and 7 bases respectively, with 14 bases between them. CDR3 in amino acids: CASSSNREGNSPLHF. CDR3 DNA: TGTGCCAGCAGTTCAAACAGGGAGGGGAATTCACCCCTCCACTTT.

The J gene is TRBJ1-1, the V gene TRBV27; D is unresolved. The germline gives CDR1 MNHEY, CDR2 SMNVEV (reference sequence). The CDR3 is made up of 15 amino acids. V lost 5 bases to trimming and J lost 4 bases, with 17 bases between them. The CDR3 DNA reads as TGTGCCAGCAGTCCCGCCGGCGCCTGGGGCACTGAAGCTTTCTTT. This codes for CASSPAGAWGTEAFF.

The chain employs TRBV28 and TRBJ1-2; D perhaps matches TRBD1 (6 bases). CDR3 length equals 13 residues. The germline V and J ends were trimmed by 6 bases and 7 bases, with 15 bases remaining between them. Germline-derived CDR1 and CDR2 are MDHEN and SYDVKM. CDR3: CASRLQGGVGYTF. In nucleotides, the CDR3 is TGTGCCAGCAGGCTACAGGGCGGAGTTGGCTACACCTTC.

The rearrangement uses TRBV19 and TRBJ1-5; 8 nucleotides agree with TRBD1. CDR1 and CDR2 (germline): LNHDA, SQIVND (reference sequence). The V gene end was trimmed by 5 bases and the J gene end by 7 bases; junction bases not matched to a gene: 10. The CDR3 loop spans 15 amino acids. The CDR3 protein is CASSALQGVGQPQHF. In nucleotides, the CDR3 is TGTGCCAGTAGTGCGCTACAGGGGGTTGGACAGCCCCAGCATTTT.

In regard to this clone: Other DNA sequences in this specimen translate into the identical CDR3. The rearrangement uses TRBV30 and TRBJ2-2; D unclear. Germline assignment: CDR1 GTSNPN and CDR2 SVGIG (reference sequence). Trimming took 0 bases from V and 7 from J, leaving 3 bases between them. The CDR3 is made up of 11 amino acids. The CDR3 spells CAWSVLGELFF. In nucleotides, the CDR3 is TGTGCCTGGAGTGTACTCGGGGAGCTGTTTTTT.

The chain has TRBV6-7 and TRBJ1-2; no reliable D call. TRBV6-7 is an ORF, with its function uncertain. The CDR3 contains 13 residues. Trimming shortened V by 2 bases and J by 4 bases, and 8 bases separated the two germline ends. The CDR3 region is CASSYPLFYGYTF. CDR3 DNA sequence: TGTGCCAGCAGTTACCCCCTATTCTATGGCTACACCTTC.

The J gene is TRBJ2-7, the V gene TRBV28; 7 bases match TRBD2. The CDR3 totals 13 residues. In germline, CDR1 is MDHEN, CDR2 SYDVKM. The J segment lost 1 base and the V segment lost 7 bases, leaving 4 bases of the junction unmatched. The chain's CDR3 is CASIPAGSYEQYF. CDR3 nucleotides: TGTGCCAGCATACCAGCGGGGTCCTACGAGCAGTACTTC.

The chain employs TRBV9 and TRBJ2-7; D ambiguous. Germline CDR1 reads SGDLS; CDR2 reads YYNGEE. The V end lost 3 bases, the J end lost 0 bases, and 4 bases lay between the germline ends. This CDR3 spans 12 amino acids. CDR3 residues: CASSGSSYEQYF. The CDR3 coding sequence is TGTGCCAGCAGCGGGAGCTCCTACGAGCAGTACTTC.

The J gene is TRBJ2-1, the V gene TRBV28; 9 bases align to TRBD1. Germline CDR1 and CDR2: MDHEN and SYDVKM. The CDR3 totals 16 residues. V dropped 7 bases and J dropped 9; count of bases not matched to a gene: 16. CDR3 coding DNA: TGTGCCAGCATCGCTTCCGGACAGGGGATCGATAGTGAGCAGTTCTTC. Residues: CASIASGQGIDSEQFF.

The chain combines TRBV7-2 with TRBJ2-7, with D maybe TRBD1 (6 bases). The CDR3 length is 14 residues. Germline lookup yields CDR1 SGHTA and CDR2 FQGNSA. The ends were cut back, 5 bases at V and 0 bases at J, with 11 bases in the middle. The CDR3 nucleotides are TGTGCCAGCAGCCAGGACAGTAGCTCCTACGAGCAGTACTTC. Its protein is CASSQDSSSYEQYF.

This rearrangement joins TRBV5-1 to TRBJ2-1; 11 nucleotides align to TRBD2. The trim removed 0 bases at V and 7 bases at J, leaving 3 bases unmatched. Germline CDR1 reads SGHRS; CDR2 reads YFSETQ. There are 15 residues in the CDR3. The CDR3 protein is CASSLALAGGNEQFF. The CDR3 region has the DNA TGCGCCAGCAGCTTGGCATTAGCGGGGGGGAATGAGCAGTTCTTC.

The chain combines TRBV3-1 (or the pseudogene TRBV3-2) with TRBJ1-5; D call uncertain. Germline V CDR1 and CDR2: LGHDT, YNNKEL (reference sequence). The CDR3 totals 12 residues. The V end was cut by 1 base, the J end by 5 bases, with 3 bases between. CDR3 amino acids: CASSQAHQPQHF. The CDR3 DNA reads as TGTGCCAGCAGCCAAGCACATCAGCCCCAGCATTTT.

V is TRBV4-1 and J is TRBJ1-6; 7 bases fit TRBD1. The junction had 12 bases not matched to a gene; V was cut back by 4 bases and J by 9 bases. The CDR3 is 16 residues long. Germline loops: CDR1 MGHRA, CDR2 YSYEKL. CDR3 region: CASSRGSDRASSPLHF. As DNA, the CDR3 is TGCGCCAGCAGCCGGGGGAGCGACAGGGCCTCTTCACCCCTCCACTTT.

The gene calls are TRBV5-1 and TRBJ2-5; possible D gene TRBD1, 6 bases. This CDR3 has 15 residues. The germline V and J ends were trimmed by 0 bases and 5 bases, with 14 bases remaining between them. Germline V gives CDR1 SGHRS, CDR2 YFSETQ. CDR3 nucleotides: TGCGCCAGCAGCTTGGCCAGACAGGAGAAGGAGACCCAGTACTTC. Translated, it gives CASSLARQEKETQYF.

The gene calls are TRBV30 and TRBJ1-5, with D uncertain. CDR1 GTSNPN and CDR2 SVGIG come from the germline V gene (reference sequence). Trimming shortened V by 2 bases and J by 2 bases, and 10 bases separated the two germline ends. The CDR3 is 14 residues long. CDR3 coding DNA: TGTGCCTGGAGTCCGGGGATCGGCAATCAGCCCCAGCATTTT. It translates to CAWSPGIGNQPQHF.

This chain joins TRBV7-9 and TRBJ1-1; no clear D. The CDR3 is 18 residues long. CDR1 and CDR2 from the germline V gene are SEHNR and FQNEAQ (reference sequence). Deletions cut 6 bases from V and 0 bases from J, with 23 bases between. The CDR3 DNA reads as TGTGCCAGCAGTCCCTCCGGCGGGAGTCTGTTTATGAACACTGAAGCTTTCTTT. Translating it yields CASSPSGGSLFMNTEAFF.